This T cell receptor (beta chain) was obtained from a study of T cell clones after liver transplantation. Study-wide context: Samples came from ITN030ST, which attempted immunosuppression withdrawal within 2 years of liver transplantation. Post-transplant blood was tracked for graft-donor-reactive T cell clones identified in a pre-transplant mixed lymphocyte reaction.

Study conclusions and caveats: Migration into the graft, not deletion, may explain lost graft donor-reactive T cells.

V lost 7 bases and J lost 4; bases outside the gene matches: 21. The CDR3 consists of 19 residues. In germline, CDR1 is SGHRS, CDR2 YFSETQ. As concerns this clone: The antigen remains undetermined.

The assay was immunoSEQ multiplex PCR, and TCRdb's table has in-frame clones only and misses some. The sample records around 20,000 clones, over 75% being singletons. The TCR comes from a human donor who received a liver transplant. The input for sequencing was CD8+ T cells from blood, taken before liver transplant. This rearrangement joins TRBV5-1 to TRBJ1-5; 9 nucleotides agree with TRBD1. The CDR3 nucleotides are TGCGCCAGCGGCGAACCCGGGACAGGGTTCGCAGGAGGGAATCAGCCCCAGCATTTT. This sequence encodes CASGEPGTGFAGGNQPQHF.